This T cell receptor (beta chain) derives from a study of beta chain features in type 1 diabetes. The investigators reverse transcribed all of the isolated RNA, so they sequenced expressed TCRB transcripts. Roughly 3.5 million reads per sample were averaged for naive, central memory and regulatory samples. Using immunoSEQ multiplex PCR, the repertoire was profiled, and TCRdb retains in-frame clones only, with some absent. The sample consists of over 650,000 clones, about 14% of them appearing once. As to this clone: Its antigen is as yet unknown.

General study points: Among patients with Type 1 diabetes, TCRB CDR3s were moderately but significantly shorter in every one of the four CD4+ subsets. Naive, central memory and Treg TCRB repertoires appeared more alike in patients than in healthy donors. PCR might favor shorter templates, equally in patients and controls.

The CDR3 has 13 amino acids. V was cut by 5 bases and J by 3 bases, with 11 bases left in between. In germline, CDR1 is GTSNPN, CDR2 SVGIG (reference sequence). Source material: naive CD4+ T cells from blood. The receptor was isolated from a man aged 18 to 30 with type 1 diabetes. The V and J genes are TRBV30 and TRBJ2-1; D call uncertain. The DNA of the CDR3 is TGTGCCTGGTCCGAGACTCACTACAATGAGCAGTTCTTC. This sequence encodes CAWSETHYNEQFF.